The rows below give T cell receptor beta chains drawn from one sample of a study of T-cell memory formation after mild COVID-19. TCRdb processed the 5' RACE reads anew with MiXCR; each CDR3 protein has one entry. The sample shows about 250,000 distinct CDR3 sequences, roughly 18% of them seen only once. The sample was PBMCs or a T cell subset sorted from them (not recorded which). The receptor set was obtained from a man between 18 and 29 years old who had mild COVID-19 (a few samples of this study predate the infection). Cell type and time point are not known. CDR3s include the opening cysteine and the closing phenylalanine or tryptophan. A D gene is named only where the DNA matches it firmly. The listing skips clone size in some rows; elsewhere it reads once, few, many or a size class.

V gene	clone size	D gene	J gene	CDR3 DNA	CDR3 protein
TRBV12-3/TRBV12-4	many	TRBD2	TRBJ2-1	TGTGCCAGCAGTTTAGCTAGCGGGGTATACAATGAGCAGTTCTTC	CASSLASGVYNEQFF
TRBV5-6	NA	NA	TRBJ2-5	TGTGCCAGCGGCTTGGATGGGGAGACCCAGTACTTC	CASGLDGETQYF
TRBV6-2/TRBV6-3	few	NA	TRBJ2-1	TGTGCCAGCAGTTACGCCGACAATGAGCAGTTCTTC	CASSYADNEQFF
TRBV7-2	few	TRBD2	TRBJ2-7	TGTGCCAGCAGCTTGGTCGGGGGGGCGGTCGAGCAGTACTTC	CASSLVGGAVEQYF
TRBV7-6	few	TRBD1	TRBJ2-7	TGTGCCAGCAGCTGGGACACAGGGGGCAACGAGCAGTACTTC	CASSWDTGGNEQYF
TRBV7-9	many	NA	TRBJ2-3	TGTGCCAGCAGCTCTACGGTTGGAGATACGCAGTATTTT	CASSSTVGDTQYF
TRBV25-1	many	NA	TRBJ2-5	TGTGCCAGCAGTGAATATCTGGGGGTGGAGACCCAGTACTTC	CASSEYLGVETQYF
TRBV5-1	NA	NA	TRBJ2-7	TGCGCCAGCAGCTCTACAGGGAGGTCGGACGAGCAGTACTTC	CASSSTGRSDEQYF
TRBV19	NA	NA	TRBJ2-4	TGTGCCAGTAGTATAGATCCCGGAGGGGGTAAAAACATTCAGTACTTC	CASSIDPGGGKNIQYF
TRBV9	few	NA	TRBJ2-3	TGTGCCAGCAGCGTAGAGGGTACCCGTTTGAATACGCAGTATTTT	CASSVEGTRLNTQYF
TRBV6-1	NA	NA	TRBJ2-7	TGTGCCAGCAGGAGGGGACTGAGCTCCTACGAGCAGTACTTC	CASRRGLSSYEQYF
TRBV20-1	few	TRBD1	TRBJ2-7	TGCAGTGCTGGCGGACAGGTCGAGCAGTACTTC	CSAGGQVEQYF
TRBV5-1	many	TRBD1	TRBJ2-3	TGCGCCAGCAGCTGGCCGGACAGGGGGCTCACAGATACGCAGTATTTT	CASSWPDRGLTDTQYF
TRBV5-6	NA	TRBD1	TRBJ1-2	TGTGCCAGCAGCTTGTATGACAGGGGGACCTATGGCTACACCTTC	CASSLYDRGTYGYTF
TRBV7-8	few	NA	TRBJ1-2	TGTGCCAGCAGCTTAGCCTCTTTGGGATCCGGCTATAACTATGGCTACACCTTC	CASSLASLGSGYNYGYTF
TRBV5-5	NA	TRBD1	TRBJ1-6	TGTGCCAGCAGTAGGGACAGCCCGAGCTCCTATAATTCACCCCTCCACTTT	CASSRDSPSSYNSPLHF
TRBV7-2	few	NA	TRBJ1-6	TGTGCCAGCAGCTTAGGGGGCGAAGGCGGCTCACCCCTCCACTTT	CASSLGGEGGSPLHF
TRBV2	many	NA	TRBJ2-5	TGTGCCAGCAGTGATGTAGGCCGAGAGACCCAGTACTTC	CASSDVGRETQYF
TRBV4-3	NA	TRBD1	TRBJ1-2	TGCGCCAGCAGCCAAGAACCAGGACAGGGGATAGGTGGCTACACCTTC	CASSQEPGQGIGGYTF
TRBV6-2/TRBV6-3	few	TRBD1	TRBJ1-1	TGTGCCAGCAGTTACGGGACAGTGGGCACTGAAGCTTTCTTT	CASSYGTVGTEAFF
TRBV7-3	NA	NA	TRBJ1-1	TGTGCCAGCAGCGGACACCCGAACACTGAAGCTTTCTTT	CASSGHPNTEAFF
TRBV3-1	NA	NA	TRBJ2-5	TGTGCCAGCAGCCAAGGAATAGGCCGGGACGTCAAAGAGACCCAGTACTTC	CASSQGIGRDVKETQYF
TRBV9	few	NA	TRBJ2-5	TGTGCCAGCAGCATAGGACACTCGGAGACCCAGTACTTC	CASSIGHSETQYF
TRBV20-1	few	TRBD2	TRBJ2-1	TGCAGTGCCTGGACTAGCGGGGGCATATATGAGCAGTTCTTC	CSAWTSGGIYEQFF
TRBV12-3/TRBV12-4	few	NA	TRBJ1-3	TGTGCCAGCAGTTTTTCTCGGCGCAGCTCTGGAAACACCATATATTTT	CASSFSRRSSGNTIYF
TRBV10-3	NA	NA	TRBJ1-6	TGTGCCGTCAGGGACCGCTATAATTCACCCCTCCACTTT	CAVRDRYNSPLHF
TRBV4-3	few	NA	TRBJ1-5	TGCGCCAGCAGCCAAGATCTCCGTAGTCAGCCCCAGCATTTT	CASSQDLRSQPQHF
TRBV12-3/TRBV12-4	NA	TRBD1	TRBJ2-5	TGTGCCAGCAGTGCCGGACAGGGGGCATATGAGACCCAGTACTTC	CASSAGQGAYETQYF
TRBV25-1	few	NA	TRBJ2-5	TGTGCCAGCAGTGACCCCTGGGGGGAGACCCAGTACTTC	CASSDPWGETQYF
TRBV5-1	few	TRBD1	TRBJ2-5	TGCGCCAGCAGCTTCAGGTCCGGGACAGGGTACCAAGAGACCCAGTACTTC	CASSFRSGTGYQETQYF
TRBV5-5	many	NA	TRBJ1-2	TGTGCCAGCAGCAGGACAGACTATGGCTACACCTTC	CASSRTDYGYTF
TRBV7-6	few	NA	TRBJ1-2	TGTGCCAGCAGCTTGGACCGCCCAAGCGGCTACACCTTC	CASSLDRPSGYTF
TRBV4-3	few	TRBD1	TRBJ2-3	TGCGCCAGCAGCCAAGATGAAGGGGGCATAGATACGCAGTATTTT	CASSQDEGGIDTQYF
TRBV10-3	NA	NA	TRBJ1-6	TGTGCCATCGGGAGGTCCGGGGACCATAATTCACCCCTCCACTTT	CAIGRSGDHNSPLHF
TRBV20-1	few	NA	TRBJ1-1	TGCAGTGCTAGAACGAGAGGGATGAACACTGAAGCTTTCTTT	CSARTRGMNTEAFF
TRBV7-2	NA	NA	TRBJ2-3	TGTGCCAGCAGCTTAGGGAGCCACCTTCGCACAGATACGCAGTATTTT	CASSLGSHLRTDTQYF